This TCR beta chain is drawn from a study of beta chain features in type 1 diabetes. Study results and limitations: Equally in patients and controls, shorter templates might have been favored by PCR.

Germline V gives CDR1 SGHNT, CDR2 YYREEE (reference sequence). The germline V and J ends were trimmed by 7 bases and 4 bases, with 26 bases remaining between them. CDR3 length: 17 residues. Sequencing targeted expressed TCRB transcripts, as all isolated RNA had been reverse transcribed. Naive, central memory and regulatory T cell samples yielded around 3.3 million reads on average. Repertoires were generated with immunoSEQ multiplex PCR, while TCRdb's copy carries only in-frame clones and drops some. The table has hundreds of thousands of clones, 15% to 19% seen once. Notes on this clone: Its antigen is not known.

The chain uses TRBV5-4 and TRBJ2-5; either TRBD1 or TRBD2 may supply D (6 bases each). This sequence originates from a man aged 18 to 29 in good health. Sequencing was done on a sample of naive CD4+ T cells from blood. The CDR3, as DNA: TGTGCCAGCTCCCCCGAGGGGGGATTAGCGGACAGAGAGACCCAGTACTTC. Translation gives CASSPEGGLADRETQYF.